This T cell receptor beta chain was recorded in a study of blood T cell repertoires in COVID-19. The method was immunoSEQ multiplex PCR; TCRdb's version includes in-frame clones alone and lacks a portion of them. The sample shows some 220,000 clones, approximately 86% of them seen only once. V gave up 4 bases and J gave up 0 bases, with 16 bases separating them. CDR3 size: 16 residues. Germline lookup yields CDR1 GTSNPN and CDR2 SVGIG (reference sequence). Sequencing was done on a sample of peripheral blood. The source of this sequence is a woman aged 55-69 years with active or convalescent COVID-19. This chain uses TRBV30 with TRBJ1-5, with TRBD1 as a possible D gene (5 bases). CDR3 in DNA: TGTGCCTGGACGGAACAAGGGGTACATAGCAATCAGCCCCAGCATTTT. It specifies CAWTEQGVHSNQPQHF.